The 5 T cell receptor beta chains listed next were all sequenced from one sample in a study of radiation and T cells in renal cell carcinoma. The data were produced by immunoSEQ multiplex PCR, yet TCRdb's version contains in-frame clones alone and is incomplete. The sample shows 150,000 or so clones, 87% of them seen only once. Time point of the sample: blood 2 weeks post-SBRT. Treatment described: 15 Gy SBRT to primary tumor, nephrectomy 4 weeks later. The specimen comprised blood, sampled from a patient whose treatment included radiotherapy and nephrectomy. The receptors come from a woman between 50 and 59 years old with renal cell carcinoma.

CDR3 protein: CASSLEQGDIQYF. The CDR3 DNA is TGTGCCAGCAGCTTAGAACAGGGGGACATTCAGTACTTC. The V and J genes are TRBV13 and TRBJ2-4; 8 bases fit TRBD1. The CDR3 length is 13 residues. Germline CDR1 PRHDT, CDR2 FYEKMQ (reference sequence). V lost 1 base, J lost 8 bases, and 1 base stayed unmatched.

This chain's CDR3 is CASSFESATVSNQPQHF. CDR3 DNA sequence: TGTGCCAGCAGCTTTGAATCCGCGACAGTGAGCAATCAGCCCCAGCATTTT. The genes are TRBV7-8 and TRBJ1-5, with a possible D match to TRBD1 (5 bases). Trimming cost V 3 bases and J 1 base, with 16 bases left between them. Germline V gene sequence: CDR1 SGHVS, CDR2 FQNEAQ. The CDR3 covers 17 residues.

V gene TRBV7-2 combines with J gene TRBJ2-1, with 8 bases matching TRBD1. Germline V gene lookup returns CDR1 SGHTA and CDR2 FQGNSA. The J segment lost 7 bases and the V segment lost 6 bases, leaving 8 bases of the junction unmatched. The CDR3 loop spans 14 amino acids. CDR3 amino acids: CASRPPDRVNEQFF. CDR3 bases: TGTGCCAGCAGACCTCCGGACAGGGTGAATGAGCAGTTCTTC.

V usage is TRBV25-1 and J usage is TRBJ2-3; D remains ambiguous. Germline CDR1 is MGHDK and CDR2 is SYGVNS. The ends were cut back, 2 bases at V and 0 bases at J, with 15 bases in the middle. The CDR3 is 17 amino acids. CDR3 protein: CASSELGHIPSTDTQYF. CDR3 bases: TGTGCCAGCAGTGAACTGGGCCATATCCCTAGCACAGATACGCAGTATTTT.

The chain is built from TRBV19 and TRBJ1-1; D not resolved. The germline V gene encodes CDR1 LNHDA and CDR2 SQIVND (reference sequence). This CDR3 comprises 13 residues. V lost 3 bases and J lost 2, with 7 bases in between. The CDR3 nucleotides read TGTGCCAGTAGTATCACCCCAAACACTGAAGCTTTCTTT. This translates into CASSITPNTEAFF.